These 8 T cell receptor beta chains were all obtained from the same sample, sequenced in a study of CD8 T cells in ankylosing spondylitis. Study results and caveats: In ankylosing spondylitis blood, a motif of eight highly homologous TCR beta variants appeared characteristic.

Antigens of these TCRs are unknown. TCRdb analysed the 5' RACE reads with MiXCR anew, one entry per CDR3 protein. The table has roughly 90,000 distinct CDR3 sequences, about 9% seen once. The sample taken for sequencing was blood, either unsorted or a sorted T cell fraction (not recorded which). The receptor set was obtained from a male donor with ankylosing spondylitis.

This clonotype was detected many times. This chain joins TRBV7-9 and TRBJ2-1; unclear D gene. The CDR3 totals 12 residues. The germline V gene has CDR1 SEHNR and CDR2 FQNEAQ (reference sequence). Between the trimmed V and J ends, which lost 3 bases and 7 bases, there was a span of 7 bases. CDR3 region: CASSFLGNEQFF. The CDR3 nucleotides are TGTGCCAGCAGCTTCTTAGGGAATGAGCAGTTCTTC.

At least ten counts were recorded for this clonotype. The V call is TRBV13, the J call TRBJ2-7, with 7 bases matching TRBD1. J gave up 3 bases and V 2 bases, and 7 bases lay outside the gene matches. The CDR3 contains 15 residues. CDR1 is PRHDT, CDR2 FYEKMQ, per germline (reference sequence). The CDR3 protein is CASSLPGTADYEQYF. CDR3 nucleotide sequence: TGTGCCAGCAGCTTACCCGGGACAGCCGACTACGAGCAGTACTTC.

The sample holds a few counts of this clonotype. CDR3: CASSVGFNGELFF. CDR3 sequence (DNA): TGCGCCAGCAGTGTGGGTTTTAACGGGGAGCTGTTTTTT. The chain links TRBV10-2 to TRBJ2-2; no definite D call. Trimming left V 4 bases short and J 7 bases short, with 10 bases between. Germline lookup yields CDR1 WSHSY and CDR2 SAAADI. CDR3 length equals 13 residues.

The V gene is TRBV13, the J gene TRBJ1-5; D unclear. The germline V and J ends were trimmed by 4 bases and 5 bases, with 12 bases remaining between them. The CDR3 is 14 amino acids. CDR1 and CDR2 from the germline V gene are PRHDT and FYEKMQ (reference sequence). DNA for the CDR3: TGTGCCAGCAGCTGGGGTATAGGAGATCAGCCCCAGCATTTT. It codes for CASSWGIGDQPQHF.

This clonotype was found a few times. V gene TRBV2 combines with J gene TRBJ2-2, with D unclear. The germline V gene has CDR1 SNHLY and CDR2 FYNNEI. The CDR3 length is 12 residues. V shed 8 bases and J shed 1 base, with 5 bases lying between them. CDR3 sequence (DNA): TGTGCCAGCCGGTGGAACACCGGGGAGCTGTTTTTT. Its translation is CASRWNTGELFF. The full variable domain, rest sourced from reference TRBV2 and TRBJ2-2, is EPEVTQTPSHQVTQMGQEVILRCVPISNHLYFYWYRQILGQKVEFLVSFYNNEISEKSEIFDDQFSVERPDGSNFTLKIRSTKLEDSAMYFCASRWNTGELFFGEGSRLTVL.

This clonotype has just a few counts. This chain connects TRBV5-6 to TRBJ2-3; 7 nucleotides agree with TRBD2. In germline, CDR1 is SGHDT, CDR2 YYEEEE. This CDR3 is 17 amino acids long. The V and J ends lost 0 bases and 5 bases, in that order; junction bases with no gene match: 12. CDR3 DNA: TGTGCCAGCAGCTTGGGTTCTAGCGGTATGAGGAGAGATACGCAGTATTTT. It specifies CASSLGSSGMRRDTQYF.

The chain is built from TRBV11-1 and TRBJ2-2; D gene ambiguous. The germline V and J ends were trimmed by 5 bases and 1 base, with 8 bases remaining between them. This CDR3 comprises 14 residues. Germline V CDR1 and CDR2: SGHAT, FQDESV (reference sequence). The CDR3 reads CASSPPGNTGELFF. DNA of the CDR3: TGTGCCAGCAGCCCCCCGGGGAACACCGGGGAGCTGTTTTTT.

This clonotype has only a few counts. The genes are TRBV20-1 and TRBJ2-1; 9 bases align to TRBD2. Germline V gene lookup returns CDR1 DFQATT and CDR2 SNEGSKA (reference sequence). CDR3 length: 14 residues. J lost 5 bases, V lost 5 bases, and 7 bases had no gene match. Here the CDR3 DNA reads TGCAGTGCTTCCATAGCGGGAGCCCACAATGAGCAGTTCTTC. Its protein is CSASIAGAHNEQFF.